Only a few counts were recorded for the clone carrying this T cell receptor beta chain. Antigen unknown. This specimen belongs to a study of beta chain features in type 1 diabetes. The study, taken as a whole, reports: Moderate but significant shortening of TCRB CDR3s was recorded in all four CD4+ subsets from Type 1 diabetes patients.

The CDR3 has 16 amino acids. Trimming removed 0 bases from V and 5 bases from J, with 14 bases in between. The V gene's germline CDR1 is SGHNT and CDR2 YYREEE (reference sequence). cDNA synthesis used the whole RNA isolate, giving expressed TCRB sequences. The repertoire was sequenced with immunoSEQ multiplex PCR; TCRdb's copy has only in-frame clones and lacks some. The sample shows fewer than 110,000 clones, approximately 30% of them seen only once. This TCR was sampled from a young woman with type 1 diabetes. The V gene is TRBV5-4, the J gene TRBJ2-2; D is unresolved. The sample comprised central memory CD4+ T cells from blood. CDR3 sequence reads: CASSLGGEERTGELFF. Written as DNA, the CDR3 is TGTGCCAGCAGCTTGGGTGGAGAGGAGAGAACCGGGGAGCTGTTTTTT.